The present T cell receptor beta chain was sequenced within a study of chemoradiotherapy in HPV16-positive cancers. Study as a whole: A couple of HPV16-positive patients' cells yielded candidate HPV-specific clones and common motifs. Study results and caveats: In HPV16-positive patients, HPV-responsive T-cell expansion tracked better recurrence-free survival. Functional assays defining HPV-specific T cells used only a couple of HPV16-positive patients. Candidate HPV-specific clones and E7-related TCR motifs grew in tumor during treatment.

With respect to this clone: The antigen is unknown.

The V end lost 4 bases, the J end lost 2 bases, and 27 bases lay between the germline ends. The CDR3 spans 19 residues. Germline CDR1 SGHDT, CDR2 YYEEEE. The table came from immunoSEQ multiplex PCR; TCRdb's copy has only in-frame clones and leaves some out. The sample carries approximately 28,000 clones, over 80% recorded once. This chain links TRBV5-6 with TRBJ2-5; D possibly corresponds to TRBD1 (7 bases). The sequencing used blood, collected from a patient who underwent chemoradiotherapy. The receptor was derived from a human donor with HPV-associated anogenital cancer. This CDR3 reads CASSLYDRVLWGAQETQYF. The CDR3 nucleotides are TGTGCCAGCAGCCTCTACGACAGGGTCCTTTGGGGGGCACAAGAGACCCAGTACTTC.